This TCR beta chain emerged from a study of vaccination effects on CD4 cells after COVID-19. ViraFEST expansion of antigen-specific CD4+ T cells with viral peptide pools preceded sequencing. With around ten days of culture completed, CD4+ T cells were isolated. TCRdb's table, derived via immunoSEQ multiplex PCR, lists solely in-frame clones and lacks some. The sample lists 70,000 to 95,000 clones, around four fifths occurring once. The CDR3 is 16 amino acids. The germline V gene encodes CDR1 LGHDT and CDR2 YNNKEL (reference sequence). V dropped 4 bases and J dropped 0; count of bases not matched to a gene: 6. This clone was counted only a few times. Its cognate antigen is unknown.

The chain combines TRBV3-1 (or the pseudogene TRBV3-2) with TRBJ1-3; 7 nucleotides line up with TRBD1. Sequenced material: CD4+ T cells from PBMCs cultured with HCoV-229E spike peptides, taken before COVID-19 vaccination. The TCR was taken from a human donor who received a COVID-19 vaccine. The CDR3 sequence is CASSLTGLSSGNTIYF. The CDR3 DNA sequence: TGTGCCAGCAGCCTGACAGGGCTTAGCTCTGGAAACACCATATATTTT.